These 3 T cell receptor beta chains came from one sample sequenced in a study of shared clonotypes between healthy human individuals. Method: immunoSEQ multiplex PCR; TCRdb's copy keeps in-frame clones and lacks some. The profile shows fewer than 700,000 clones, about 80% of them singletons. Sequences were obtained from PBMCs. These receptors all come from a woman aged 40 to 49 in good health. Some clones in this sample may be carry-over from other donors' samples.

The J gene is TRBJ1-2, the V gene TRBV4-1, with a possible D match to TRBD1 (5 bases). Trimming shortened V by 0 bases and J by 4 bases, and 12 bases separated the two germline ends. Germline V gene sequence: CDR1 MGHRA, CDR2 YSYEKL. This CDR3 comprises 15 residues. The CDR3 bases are TGCGCCAGCAGCCAAGAACAGGCGGGTATCTATGGCTACACCTTC. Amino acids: CASSQEQAGIYGYTF.

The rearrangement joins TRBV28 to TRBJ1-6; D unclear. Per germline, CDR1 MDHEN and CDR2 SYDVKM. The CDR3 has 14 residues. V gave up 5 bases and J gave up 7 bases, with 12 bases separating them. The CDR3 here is CASSLRAGNSPLHF. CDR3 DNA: TGTGCCAGCAGTCTCCGGGCGGGAAATTCACCCCTCCACTTT.

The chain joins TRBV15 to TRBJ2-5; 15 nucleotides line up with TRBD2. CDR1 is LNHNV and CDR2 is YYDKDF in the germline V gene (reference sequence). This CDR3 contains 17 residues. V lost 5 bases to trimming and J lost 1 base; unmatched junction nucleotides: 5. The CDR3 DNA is TGTGCCACCAGCTGGGGACTAGCGGGAGGTTCCCAAGAGACCCAGTACTTC. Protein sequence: CATSWGLAGGSQETQYF.